The 17 T cell receptor beta chains listed next were all sequenced from one sample in a study of cytomegalovirus exposure and HLA in healthy donors. The data were produced by immunoSEQ multiplex PCR, yet TCRdb's version contains in-frame clones alone and is incomplete. In the table there are about 200,000 clones, approximately 86% of which are singletons. The specimen sequenced was PBMCs. All receptors derive from a young woman in good health and CMV-seronegative.

The CDR3 region has the DNA TGTGCCAGCAGTTTAACAGCCAGCTATGGCTACACCTTC. This codes for CASSLTASYGYTF. The V gene is TRBV27, the J gene TRBJ1-2; no firm D call. The CDR3 has 13 amino acids. From germline, CDR1 is MNHEY and CDR2 SMNVEV (reference sequence). Trimming cost V 2 bases and J 4 bases, with 8 bases left between them.

The chain is built from TRBV10-3 and TRBJ1-1, with 9 bases fitting TRBD1. This CDR3 region has 15 residues. V trimming: 4 bases; J trimming: 10 bases; junction bases outside the gene matches: 13. The V gene's germline CDR1 is ENHRY and CDR2 SYGVKD. Here the CDR3 reads CAISGRDRENSGAFF. CDR3 nucleotide sequence: TGTGCCATCAGTGGCCGGGACAGGGAAAACTCTGGAGCTTTCTTT.

The rearrangement uses TRBV4-1 and TRBJ1-4; the match to TRBD1 covers 9 bases. After removal of 0 bases from V and 6 bases from J, the junction contained 5 bases not matched to a gene. The CDR3 runs 16 residues. Germline CDR1 is MGHRA and CDR2 is YSYEKL. CDR3 protein: CASSQDGDRAYEKLFF. In DNA, the CDR3 is TGCGCCAGCAGCCAAGATGGGGACAGGGCTTATGAAAAACTGTTTTTT.

V gene TRBV6-5 combines with J gene TRBJ1-2; 8 nucleotides align to TRBD1. The CDR3 loop spans 13 amino acids. Germline CDR1 is MNHEY and CDR2 is SVGAGI. V was clipped by 1 base and J by 5 bases; unmatched bases: 0. The CDR3: CASSYWTGYGYTF. For the CDR3, the DNA is TGTGCCAGCAGTTACTGGACAGGGTATGGCTACACCTTC.

The V gene is TRBV4-3, the J gene TRBJ2-2, with a tentative D call TRBD2 (6 bases). Per the germline V gene, CDR1 is LGHNA and CDR2 is YSLEER. The ends were cut back, 1 base at V and 4 bases at J, with 13 bases in the middle. CDR3 size: 16 residues. The CDR3 DNA reads as TGCGCCAGCAGCCAAGTTGGGGGGTGGAGCACCGGGGAGCTGTTTTTT. Its protein is CASSQVGGWSTGELFF.

The sample holds one count of this clone. The chain couples TRBV6-5 to TRBJ2-1; tentative D call: TRBD2 (6 bases). The CDR3 is made up of 16 amino acids. Per germline, CDR1 MNHEY and CDR2 SVGAGI. V shed 3 bases and J shed 5 bases, with 17 bases lying between them. CDR3 bases: TGTGCCAGCAGTTATAGCGGCCTTGGACTTAACAATGAGCAGTTCTTC. Translating gives CASSYSGLGLNNEQFF.

The table lists this clone with a count of one. The CDR3 reads CASSTTESAHNEQFF. As DNA, the CDR3 is TGTGCCAGCAGCACGACGGAGAGCGCGCACAATGAGCAGTTCTTC. The chain has TRBV11-2 and TRBJ2-1; D unclear. V was cut by 5 bases and J by 5 bases, with 16 bases left in between. This CDR3 comprises 15 residues. Germline-derived CDR1 and CDR2 are SGHAT and FQNNGV.

This rearrangement joins TRBV7-9 to TRBJ2-1; weak D call: TRBD1 (8 bases). The CDR3 spans 15 residues. Germline V gene lookup returns CDR1 SEHNR and CDR2 FQNEAQ (reference sequence). V dropped 5 bases and J dropped 7 bases, with 18 bases sitting between them. The CDR3 DNA is TGTGCCAGCAGCACAGGGGGGAGGGAACGGAATGAGCAGTTCTTC. It yields the protein CASSTGGRERNEQFF.

V and J are TRBV5-1 and TRBJ2-7, with 9 bases fitting TRBD1. The CDR3 is 15 residues long. V lost 3 bases, J lost 0 bases, and 4 bases stayed unmatched. Looked up from germline, CDR1 is SGHRS and CDR2 is YFSETQ. CDR3 residues: CASSSDRGLSYEQYF. CDR3 sequence (DNA): TGCGCCAGCAGCTCGGACAGGGGCCTCTCCTACGAGCAGTACTTC.

The gene calls are TRBV7-9 and TRBJ2-3; D gene ambiguous. This CDR3 comprises 11 residues. The V and J ends lost 5 bases and 5 bases respectively, with 5 bases between them. The germline CDR1 and CDR2 sequences are SEHNR and FQNEAQ (reference sequence). The CDR3 is CASSLVDTQYF. The DNA for the CDR3 is TGTGCCAGCAGCCTCGTAGATACGCAGTATTTT.

The V call is TRBV11-2, the J call TRBJ2-1, with D perhaps TRBD2 (6 bases). CDR1 and CDR2 (germline): SGHAT, FQNNGV. The V end was cut by 1 base, the J end by 6 bases, with 16 bases between. The length of the CDR3 is 16 residues. CDR3 in DNA: TGTGCCAGCAGCTTAGTTCGGAGGCGGGGAAGCAATGAGCAGTTCTTC. It specifies CASSLVRRRGSNEQFF.

This rearrangement joins TRBV21-1 to TRBJ1-1; the table's D call, TRBD1, was not checked against the DNA. TRBV21-1 is termed a pseudogene. The CDR3 length is 16 residues. The CDR3 protein is CASSKLKGDMNTEAFF. CDR3 coding DNA: TGTGCCAGCAGCAAATTGAAAGGGGACATGAACACTGAAGCTTTCTTT.

The V call is TRBV7-9, the J call TRBJ1-2; 8 bases fit TRBD1. V dropped 2 bases and J dropped 8; count of bases not matched to a gene: 7. Per the germline V gene, CDR1 is SEHNR and CDR2 is FQNEAQ (reference sequence). The CDR3 length is 14 residues. CDR3 DNA sequence: TGTGCCAGCAGCTTATCAGGGGGCAATCGAGGCTACACCTTC. This codes for CASSLSGGNRGYTF.

The chain's CDR3 is CASSLPSTWDILGTEAFF. Here the CDR3 DNA reads TGTGCCAGCAGTTTACCCTCAACTTGGGACATATTAGGCACTGAAGCTTTCTTT. The V gene is TRBV28, the J gene TRBJ1-1; maybe TRBD1 (6 bases). The V gene's germline CDR1 is MDHEN and CDR2 SYDVKM. The V end lost 2 bases, the J end lost 4 bases, and 23 bases lay between the germline ends. This CDR3 comprises 18 residues.

The rearrangement uses TRBV2 and TRBJ2-2; TRBD2 might be the D (5 bases). Deletions cut 3 bases from V and 6 bases from J, with 17 bases between. Germline CDR1 SNHLY, CDR2 FYNNEI. The CDR3 is made up of 16 amino acids. CDR3 residues: CASSDQAPRTSGELFF. CDR3 nucleotide sequence: TGTGCCAGCAGTGATCAGGCGCCCAGGACTTCCGGGGAGCTGTTTTTT.

V usage is TRBV5-1 and J usage is TRBJ2-1, with D perhaps TRBD1 (5 bases). Deletions cut 0 bases from V and 8 bases from J, with 15 bases between. Germline CDR1 SGHRS, CDR2 YFSETQ. CDR3 size: 15 residues. CDR3 amino acids: CASSLVAGLKDEQFF. For the CDR3, the DNA is TGCGCCAGCAGCTTGGTCGCAGGGTTAAAGGATGAGCAGTTCTTC.

With regard to this clone: An end of the junction differs from the germline gene, which may be a read error. The rearrangement uses TRBV9 and TRBJ1-1; D may be TRBD1 (5 bases). The CDR3 runs 12 residues. The germline CDR1 and CDR2 sequences are SGDLS and YYNGEE. CDR3 sequence: CASSGGEAPSFF. CDR3 DNA: TGTGCCAGCAGCGGGGGGGAGGCACCCTCGTTTTTT.